The subject of this entry is one T cell receptor beta chain. The sample belongs to a study of blood T cell repertoires in COVID-19. Study context: COVID-19 samples collected from the United States, Italy and Spain covered acute and convalescent phases.

This CDR3 has 14 residues. Germline-derived CDR1 and CDR2 are MNHNS and SASEGT. The V segment lost 1 base and the J segment 4 bases; nucleotides outside the gene matches: 4. Under the authors' procedure: Estimates of nucleated cell counts were drawn from the amplification of reference gene primers. Here immunoSEQ multiplex PCR was the method, and the copy in TCRdb shows in-frame clones only, minus some. That table gives V, J and clone size, and the DNA gave D and trimming. The sample has about 210,000 clones, approximately 86% seen once. The specimen was peripheral blood. This sequence joins TRBV6-1 and TRBJ2-7; 7 nucleotides agree with TRBD2. The sequence was obtained from a young man with active or convalescent COVID-19. DNA for the CDR3: TGTGCCAGCAGTGAAGGGACTAGTCGGTACGAGCAGTACTTC. Its protein is CASSEGTSRYEQYF.